These 26 T cell receptor beta chains were all obtained from the same sample, sequenced in a study of a mutant IDH1 vaccine in newly diagnosed glioma. TCRdb's table, derived via immunoSEQ multiplex PCR, lists solely in-frame clones and lacks some. There are some 120,000 clones in the sample; about 82% occur only once, and less than 7% lies in the top ten. The time point here: week 11, during vaccination. It was 300 ug of mutant IDH1 20-mer peptide that made up each vaccine dose, given with topical imiquimod. No antigens are known for them. This specimen consisted of PBMCs, obtained from a glioma patient whose treatment included an IDH1 peptide vaccine. These receptors were obtained from a man aged 35 to 55 with glioma.

Notes on this clone: The same CDR3 can be traced to other DNA sequences in this sample. The chain has TRBV13 and TRBJ1-3; 11 bases are a match to TRBD1. The CDR3 sequence is 16 residues long. The ends lost 7 bases at V and 3 bases at J; junction bases unmatched: 8. CDR1 PRHDT and CDR2 FYEKMQ come from the germline V gene (reference sequence). This CDR3 is CASTRTGGAFGNTIYF. In DNA, the CDR3 is TGTGCCAGCACCCGGACAGGGGGCGCCTTTGGAAACACCATATATTTT.

The rearrangement links TRBV18 to TRBJ1-3; D remains ambiguous. With 5 bases removed from V and 0 bases from J, the gap between germline ends came to 11 bases. Per germline, CDR1 KGHSH and CDR2 LQKENI. This CDR3 contains 15 residues. CDR3: CASSFQANSGNTIYF. Here the CDR3 DNA reads TGTGCCAGCTCATTTCAGGCCAACTCTGGAAACACCATATATTTT.

Here the CDR3 DNA reads TGTGCCAGCCGCATTAGCGGGACAAAACAAGAGACCCAGTACTTC. Protein sequence: CASRISGTKQETQYF. The rearrangement links TRBV7-6 to TRBJ2-5; 8 bases map to TRBD2. CDR1 SGHVS and CDR2 FNYEAQ come from the germline V gene. CDR3 length: 15 amino acids. The V segment lost 8 bases and the J segment 2 bases; nucleotides outside the gene matches: 10.

The chain recombines TRBV25-1 with TRBJ1-6; TRBD1 aligns across 7 bases. Germline CDR1 reads MGHDK; CDR2 reads SYGVNS. The CDR3 is 15 amino acids. Trimming removed 1 base from V and 10 bases from J; junction bases left unmatched: 7. The CDR3 coding sequence is TGTGCCAGCAGTGAATTCGGCCAGGGGGTCTCACCCCTCCACTTT. It is translated as CASSEFGQGVSPLHF.

CDR3 in amino acids: CASSHRGGGRANTGELFF. CDR3 in DNA: TGTGCCAGCAGCCACAGAGGAGGGGGCAGGGCGAACACCGGGGAGCTGTTTTTT. This chain joins TRBV14 and TRBJ2-2, with a weak D call TRBD1 (7 bases). Trimming took 3 bases from V and 0 from J, leaving 17 bases between them. CDR3 length: 18 residues. Germline CDR1 and CDR2: SGHDN and FVKESK.

The rearrangement joins TRBV7-2 to TRBJ2-7; perhaps D is TRBD1 or TRBD2 (5 bases each). With 4 bases removed from V and 5 bases from J, the gap between germline ends came to 15 bases. This CDR3 is built from 14 residues. Germline values: CDR1 SGHTA, CDR2 FQGNSA. The CDR3 DNA reads as TGTGCCAGCAGCTGGGGGACCCGAGCCCACGAGCAGTACTTC. This encodes CASSWGTRAHEQYF.

The V call is TRBV4-2, the J call TRBJ2-1; TRBD2 agrees at 16 bases. The V and J ends lost 0 bases and 7 bases, in that order; junction bases with no gene match: 3. The CDR3 totals 17 residues. CDR1 and CDR2 from the germline V gene are LGHNA and YNFKEQ. The chain's CDR3 is CASSQEPGLAGGNEQFF. DNA of the CDR3: TGTGCCAGCAGCCAAGAACCGGGACTAGCGGGGGGGAATGAGCAGTTCTTC.

The J gene is TRBJ1-5, the V gene TRBV6-5; D is uncertain. CDR3 length: 13 amino acids. CDR1 MNHEY and CDR2 SVGAGI come from the germline V gene. Trimming took off 4 bases at V and 6 bases at J, with 10 bases between the two ends. CDR3 in DNA: TGTGCCAGCAGTTCCTCTGTCGGTCAGCCCCAGCATTTT. Its translation is CASSSSVGQPQHF.

The chain carries TRBV28 and TRBJ2-3; perhaps TRBD1 as D (6 bases). V was trimmed by 6 bases and J by 6 bases, leaving 19 bases between them. Per germline, CDR1 MDHEN and CDR2 SYDVKM. The length of the CDR3 is 15 residues. This CDR3 is CASSRTGTRYDTQYF. The CDR3 nucleotides read TGTGCCAGCAGCCGGACCGGGACACGGTACGATACGCAGTATTTT.

The chain employs TRBV7-2 and TRBJ2-5; D perhaps matches TRBD2 (5 bases). The V end lost 1 base, the J end lost 5 bases, and 14 bases lay between the germline ends. Germline CDR1 is SGHTA and CDR2 is FQGNSA. CDR3 length equals 15 residues. CDR3 coding DNA: TGTGCCAGCAGCTTAGAGCGGCCACCGAGGGAGACCCAGTACTTC. Translation: CASSLERPPRETQYF.

The chain combines TRBV7-9 with TRBJ2-7, with D possibly matching TRBD1 (5 bases). The CDR3 length is 15 residues. Germline values: CDR1 SEHNR, CDR2 FQNEAQ (reference sequence). V lost 4 bases, J lost 2 bases, and 15 bases lay in between. The CDR3 here is CASSSSGRATYEQYF. The DNA of the CDR3 is TGTGCCAGCAGCTCATCAGGCAGGGCAACCTACGAGCAGTACTTC. The full variable domain, completed using reference TRBV7-9 and TRBJ2-7, is DTGVSQNPRHKITKRGQNVTFRCDPISEHNRLYWYRQTLGQGPEFLTYFQNEAQLEKSRLLSDRFSAERPKGSFSTLEIQRTEQGDSAMYLCASSSSGRATYEQYFGPGTRLTVT.

The chain has TRBV11-1 and TRBJ2-7, with TRBD2 matching over 14 bases. The CDR3 is made up of 14 amino acids. With V trimmed by 5 bases and J by 6 bases, 3 bases remained unmatched. Germline-derived CDR1 and CDR2 are SGHAT and FQDESV (reference sequence). CDR3 amino acids: CASSAGLAGGEQYF. The DNA for the CDR3 is TGTGCCAGCAGCGCTGGACTAGCGGGAGGCGAGCAGTACTTC.

V and J are TRBV7-8 and TRBJ2-1; 14 bases are shared with TRBD2. This CDR3 region has 14 residues. CDR1 is SGHVS and CDR2 is FQNEAQ in the germline V gene. Unmatched junction bases numbered 2, after V lost 3 bases and J lost 10 bases. This chain's CDR3 is CASSFGLAGGEQFF. In DNA form, the CDR3 reads TGTGCCAGCAGCTTCGGACTAGCGGGAGGAGAGCAGTTCTTC.

The rearrangement uses TRBV7-9 and TRBJ2-5; either TRBD1 or TRBD2 may fit D (6 bases each). Germline V lookup: CDR1 SEHNR, CDR2 FQNEAQ (reference sequence). Trimming stripped 6 bases from V and 5 bases from J, with 10 bases between. The CDR3 has 12 residues. In DNA, the CDR3 is TGTGCCAGCAGTGGAGGGGGTGAGACCCAGTACTTC. Translated: CASSGGGETQYF.

The rearrangement joins TRBV5-4 to TRBJ1-5; D remains unclear. Germline CDR1 and CDR2: SGHNT and YYREEE (reference sequence). Trimming removed 0 bases from V and 0 bases from J, with 13 bases in between. This CDR3 spans 17 amino acids. DNA for the CDR3: TGTGCCAGCAGCTTGGAGGCACCCCTCGATAGCAATCAGCCCCAGCATTTT. Translated, it gives CASSLEAPLDSNQPQHF.

This rearrangement joins TRBV28 to TRBJ2-7, with 7 bases fitting TRBD1. The trim removed 5 bases at V and 2 bases at J, leaving 6 bases unmatched. The CDR3 loop spans 14 amino acids. Germline CDR1 reads MDHEN; CDR2 reads SYDVKM. Here the CDR3 reads CASSLPTGTYEQYF. CDR3 coding DNA: TGTGCCAGCAGTCTTCCGACAGGGACCTACGAGCAGTACTTC.

In its sample, this clone was seen a few times. The chain is built from TRBV27 and TRBJ2-7, with 10 positions matching TRBD2. The trim removed 6 bases at V and 1 base at J, leaving 3 bases unmatched. The germline gives CDR1 MNHEY, CDR2 SMNVEV (reference sequence). CDR3 size: 14 residues. This chain's CDR3 is CASRPLAGSYEQYF. In nucleotides, the CDR3 is TGTGCCAGCAGGCCACTAGCGGGGTCCTACGAGCAGTACTTC.

The chain is built from TRBV10-2 and TRBJ1-2; D is undetermined. Germline V gene data show CDR1 as WSHSY and CDR2 as SAAADI. Trimming cost V 2 bases and J 2 bases, with 3 bases left between them. The CDR3 has 12 amino acids. The CDR3 sequence is CASSEGNYGYTF. DNA of the CDR3: TGCGCCAGCAGTGAGGGAAACTATGGCTACACCTTC.

This clone was seen a few times. CDR3 bases: TGTGCCATCAGTCCGGACGGTTATGAAGCTTTCTTT. It translates to CAISPDGYEAFF. The gene calls are TRBV10-3 and TRBJ1-1; D not resolved. Germline V lookup: CDR1 ENHRY, CDR2 SYGVKD. Deletions cut 5 bases from V and 7 bases from J, with 11 bases between. This CDR3 contains 12 residues.

This chain links TRBV27 with TRBJ1-1; TRBD1 might be the D (5 bases). The CDR3 is 14 amino acids. Trimming took off 7 bases at V and 1 base at J, with 13 bases between the two ends. The germline V gene has CDR1 MNHEY and CDR2 SMNVEV (reference sequence). CDR3 nucleotide sequence: TGTGCCAGCACTTCCGGGACGTCGAACACTGAAGCTTTCTTT. Protein sequence: CASTSGTSNTEAFF.

The chain joins TRBV4-3 to TRBJ1-4; no reliable D call. The CDR3 is 13 residues long. Germline CDR1 and CDR2: LGHNA and YSLEER. V was pared by 5 bases and J by 7 bases, with 11 bases between. CDR3 sequence reads: CASSFLPSEKLFF. CDR3 in DNA: TGCGCCAGCAGCTTTTTACCTAGTGAAAAACTGTTTTTT.

The chain joins TRBV5-1 to TRBJ2-5, with D maybe TRBD1 (5 bases). Germline assignment: CDR1 SGHRS and CDR2 YFSETQ. The CDR3 is made up of 15 amino acids. Trimming pared 2 bases from V and 7 bases from J, leaving 18 bases between. The CDR3 sequence: CASSFPGSDPGTQYF. Here the CDR3 DNA reads TGCGCCAGCAGCTTTCCAGGGTCTGACCCTGGGACCCAGTACTTC. The full variable domain, rest sourced from reference TRBV5-1 and TRBJ2-5, is KAGVTQTPRYLIKTRGQQVTLSCSPISGHRSVSWYQQTPGQGLQFLFEYFSETQRNKGNFPGRFSGRQFSNSRSEMNVSTLELGDSALYLCASSFPGSDPGTQYFGPGTRLLVL.

CDR3 nucleotide sequence: TGTGCCAGTAGGCGGGACAGGGGAACCTACGAGCAGTACTTC. This sequence encodes CASRRDRGTYEQYF. The chain recombines TRBV19 with TRBJ2-7; TRBD1 matches 10 bases. CDR3 length: 14 residues. J gave up 2 bases and V 6 bases, and 4 bases lay outside the gene matches. CDR1 LNHDA and CDR2 SQIVND come from the germline V gene (reference sequence).

The V and J genes are TRBV7-3 and TRBJ2-5, with TRBD2 matching over 16 bases. V gave up 4 bases and J gave up 5 bases; unmatched junction bases: 1. The CDR3 length is 15 residues. Germline V gene sequence: CDR1 SGHTA, CDR2 FQGTGA. The CDR3 spells CASSSGLAGGETQYF. CDR3 nucleotides: TGTGCCAGCAGCTCGGGACTAGCGGGAGGGGAGACCCAGTACTTC.

The chain has TRBV28 and TRBJ2-7; TRBD1 matches 7 bases. CDR1 is MDHEN and CDR2 is SYDVKM in the germline V gene. The V segment lost 5 bases and the J segment 2 bases; nucleotides outside the gene matches: 6. The CDR3 covers 14 residues. CDR3 sequence: CASSIGQAPYEQYF. CDR3 nucleotide sequence: TGTGCCAGCAGTATCGGACAGGCCCCCTACGAGCAGTACTTC.

This sequence joins TRBV5-1 and TRBJ1-2; TRBD1 might be the D (5 bases). CDR3 length: 16 amino acids. Between the trimmed V and J ends, which lost 6 bases and 2 bases, there was a span of 20 bases. CDR1 is SGHRS, CDR2 YFSETQ, per germline. The CDR3 sequence is CASNPNLRESNYGYTF. The CDR3, as DNA: TGCGCCAGCAACCCCAACCTCAGGGAATCCAACTATGGCTACACCTTC.